Listed below are T cell receptor beta chains from one sample, sequenced in a study of memory CD4+ T cells and cytomegalovirus serostatus. Sequencing used immunoSEQ multiplex PCR; TCRdb keeps in-frame clones, though not all of them. The data contain over 40,000 clones, 60% to 80% of them singletons. Material for sequencing was memory CD4+ T cells from blood. These receptors came from an adult in good health and CMV-seropositive. The CDR3 runs from the conserved cysteine through the conserved F or W.

TRBV25-1	TRBJ1-4	CASSDTGLVWNEKLFF
TRBV7-8	TRBJ1-6	CASSWSSNSPLHF
TRBV2	TRBJ1-2	CASSEVDGYTF
TRBV6-4	TRBJ1-6	CASSEVWGGNSPLHF
TRBV7-6	TRBJ2-1	CASSLEGNEQFF
TRBV5-4	TRBJ2-3	CASISEPGTDTQYF
TRBV11-2	TRBJ1-1	CASSAGSPREAFF
TRBV5-1	TRBJ2-5	CASSLDRKETQYF
TRBV6-5	TRBJ1-3	CASSRLQLSGNTIYF
TRBV7-9	TRBJ1-1	CASSRTLNTEAFF
TRBV4-2	TRBJ2-2	CASSQAPLRPNTGELFF
TRBV15	TRBJ1-2	CATSRGTDYGYTF
TRBV7-2	TRBJ1-2	CASSETAGYTF
TRBV6-6	TRBJ1-4	CASSYSGNEKLFF
TRBV2	TRBJ2-2	CASTPRRQGTNTGELFF
TRBV12-5	TRBJ1-1	CASGSAGTGGTTFF
TRBV7-9	TRBJ2-5	CASSLVGTGTQETQYF
TRBV4-3	TRBJ2-3	CASSQGSSGSGADTQYF
TRBV11-2	TRBJ2-7	CASSAGTGISYEQYF
TRBV5-1	TRBJ2-1	CASSLDGQANEQFF
TRBV5-6	TRBJ2-5	CASSSLKRVAYQETQYF
TRBV4-2	TRBJ1-1	CASSQEVNTEAFF
TRBV7-2	TRBJ2-7	CASSSNSGPYEQYF
TRBV7-2	TRBJ1-3	CASSLEAPGGVSGNTIYF
TRBV5-1	TRBJ1-2	CASSLGTGISINYGYTF
TRBV10-3	TRBJ1-5	CAISESAGQPQHF
TRBV15	TRBJ1-1	CATSRDVVNTEAFF
TRBV6-6	TRBJ1-1	CASRGPNTEAFF
TRBV4-1	TRBJ1-6	CASSPGSSYNSPLHF
TRBV5-1	TRBJ1-1	CASSLGPDRGTEAFF
TRBV2	TRBJ2-7	CASRTGGRYEQYF
TRBV6-1	TRBJ1-1	CASRMGHWDTEAFF
TRBV7-2	TRBJ2-7	CASSFGTGHYEQYF
TRBV6-5	TRBJ2-2	CASSWGGQNTGELFF
TRBV27	TRBJ2-5	CASSLSTVGETQYF
TRBV10-3	TRBJ2-3	CAISESILSGGPIAQYF
TRBV18	TRBJ1-6	CASSNGQADILHF
TRBV27	TRBJ1-5	CASSPPSPGVVYDGNQPQHF
TRBV13	TRBJ2-5	CASSLGRRAETQYF
TRBV2	TRBJ1-2	CASRPTGGADGYTF
TRBV5-8	TRBJ2-1	CASSLIFSYNEQFF
TRBV10-3	TRBJ2-3	CATKTSGEVDTQYF
TRBV5-4	TRBJ2-7	CASSRGQGYEQYF
TRBV5-6	TRBJ1-1	CASRIQNTEAFF
TRBV29-1	TRBJ1-1	CSVAISGQGEAFF
TRBV6-5	TRBJ1-4	CASSSGGDNEKLFF
TRBV19	TRBJ1-4	CASSEAFTNEKLFF
TRBV25-1	TRBJ1-6	CATQVGSYNSPLHF
TRBV9	TRBJ2-1	CASSLTRGSSYNEQFF
TRBV2	TRBJ2-3	CASTSEISPDTQYF